These 10 T cell receptor beta chains originate from one sample sequenced in a study of T cells after somatic rescue of genetic block. Profiling relied on immunoSEQ multiplex PCR, and the TCRdb table lists in-frame clones only, not all of them. The profile shows approximately 10,000 clones, about 81% of them singletons. Sequencing was carried out using peripheral blood mononuclear cells (PBMCs). These receptors were obtained from a boy under 18.

This clone has just one count. The CDR3 here is CASSYSFWGAGNTIYF. The CDR3 DNA reads TGTGCCAGCAGTTACTCGTTTTGGGGAGCTGGAAACACCATATATTTT. V usage is TRBV6-5 and J usage is TRBJ1-3, with D unclear. The CDR3 length is 16 residues. The V gene's germline CDR1 is MNHEY and CDR2 SVGAGI. Trimming removed 0 bases at V and 2 bases at J, with 11 bases between.

The chain joins TRBV7-2 to TRBJ1-2; perhaps TRBD1 as D (6 bases). Trimming pared 4 bases from V and 3 bases from J, leaving 12 bases between. CDR1 is SGHTA and CDR2 is FQGNSA in the germline V gene. CDR3 length: 14 amino acids. CDR3 region: CASSSRQVDYGYTF. For the CDR3, the DNA is TGTGCCAGCAGCTCCAGACAGGTCGACTATGGCTACACCTTC.

This clone has only one observation. The chain is built from TRBV5-1 and TRBJ2-7; 8 bases agree with TRBD1. The ends lost 4 bases at V and 3 bases at J; junction bases unmatched: 9. This CDR3 has 15 amino acids. Germline V gene data show CDR1 as SGHRS and CDR2 as YFSETQ. CDR3 amino acids: CASSGKQGDGYEQYF. The CDR3 DNA follows: TGCGCCAGCAGCGGCAAACAGGGGGATGGCTACGAGCAGTACTTC.

The chain combines TRBV4-1 with TRBJ2-7; 9 nucleotides line up with TRBD1. This CDR3 comprises 14 residues. With V trimmed by 3 bases and J by 3 bases, 3 bases remained unmatched. CDR1 is MGHRA, CDR2 YSYEKL, per germline. CDR3 sequence reads: CASSHRQGGYEQYF. CDR3 bases: TGCGCCAGCAGCCATAGACAGGGGGGCTACGAGCAGTACTTC.

The chain is built from TRBV5-4 and TRBJ2-7; D gene unclear. CDR1 is SGHNT, CDR2 YYREEE, per germline (reference sequence). The V gene lost 3 bases and the J gene lost 3 bases, with 10 bases spanning the gap. The CDR3 contains 13 residues. As DNA, the CDR3 is TGTGCCAGCAGCTCCCCCGTCAGCTACGAGCAGTACTTC. Its translation: CASSSPVSYEQYF. Full variable domain (missing parts from reference TRBV5-4 and TRBJ2-7): ETGVTQSPTHLIKTRGQQVTLRCSSQSGHNTVSWYQQALGQGPQFIFQYYREEENGRGNFPPRFSGLQFPNYSSELNVNALELDDSALYLCASSSPVSYEQYFGPGTRLTVT.

V is TRBV6-6 and J is TRBJ2-5; 9 bases align to TRBD2. Germline V CDR1 and CDR2: MNHNY, SVGAGI (reference sequence). J was trimmed by 5 bases and V by 6 bases; bases with no gene match: 7. The CDR3 is made up of 14 amino acids. The CDR3 reads CASRDQAGGETQYF. The DNA for the CDR3 is TGTGCCAGCAGGGACCAAGCGGGAGGTGAGACCCAGTACTTC.

This clone was seen only a few times. The chain links TRBV5-6 to TRBJ2-3; 8 positions agree with TRBD1. Germline V gene lookup returns CDR1 SGHDT and CDR2 YYEEEE. The CDR3 consists of 14 residues. V lost 4 bases, J lost 6 bases, and 7 bases stayed unmatched. The CDR3 DNA reads TGTGCCAGCAGCACCCGGACAGGGCGTGATACGCAGTATTTT. Translated: CASSTRTGRDTQYF.

The rearrangement joins TRBV4-1 to TRBJ2-7; D is unresolved. The V gene's germline CDR1 is MGHRA and CDR2 YSYEKL. The CDR3 has 13 amino acids. V lost 3 bases to trimming and J lost 0 bases, with 6 bases between them. CDR3 amino acids: CASSHQSSYEQYF. Here the CDR3 DNA reads TGCGCCAGCAGCCATCAGAGCTCCTACGAGCAGTACTTC.

The chain uses TRBV10-3 and TRBJ2-2; 9 bases fit TRBD2. Trimming at V came to 4 bases and at J to 4 bases, leaving 10 bases not matched to a gene. There are 17 residues in the CDR3. CDR1 and CDR2 (germline): ENHRY, SYGVKD. CDR3: CAISVSGTSKGTGELFF. CDR3 DNA sequence: TGTGCCATCAGTGTCTCCGGGACTAGCAAGGGCACCGGGGAGCTGTTTTTT.

The chain joins TRBV6-5 to TRBJ1-2; no clear D. CDR3 length: 13 residues. CDR1 and CDR2 from the germline V gene are MNHEY and SVGAGI. Trimming took off 6 bases at V and 2 bases at J, with 10 bases between the two ends. The CDR3 here is CASRLTANYGYTF. The CDR3 bases are TGTGCCAGCAGACTGACTGCAAACTATGGCTACACCTTC.